A selection of T cell receptor beta chains follows, all from one sample in a study of shared clonotypes between healthy human individuals. Here immunoSEQ multiplex PCR was the method, and the copy in TCRdb shows in-frame clones only, minus some. The repertoire consists of millions of clones, with under 95% occurring once and the leading ten covering over 1.5%. What was sequenced was naive CD8+ T cells from PBMCs. The receptors derive from a man in his late teens or twenties in good health. Some clones in this sample may be carry-over from other donors' samples. CDR3s include the opening cysteine and the closing phenylalanine or tryptophan. A D gene is named only where the DNA matches it firmly. Clone size is given for some rows only: seen once, a few or many times, or a class if the clone is expanded.

j_call d_call cdr3_length clone_size v_call cdr3_nt cdr3_aa
TRBJ2-3 TRBD1 17 . TRBV7-9 TGTGCCAGCAGCTTTGTCCCGGGACAGGGGAACACAGATACGCAGTATTTT CASSFVPGQGNTDTQYF
TRBJ2-7 . 11 . TRBV6-1 TGTGCCAGCAGTGAATTCGGGGAGCAGTACTTC CASSEFGEQYF
TRBJ1-2 TRBD1 15 . TRBV7-9 TGTGCCAGCAGCCCCTGGACAGGGGGCCCCTATGGCTACACCTTC CASSPWTGGPYGYTF
TRBJ2-6 . 16 . TRBV9 TGTGCCAGCAGCCGCACGACGGGGACTGGGGCCAACGTCCTGACTTTC CASSRTTGTGANVLTF
TRBJ2-5 TRBD2 19 few TRBV11-2 TGTGCCAGCAGCTTAAATTCTCATTCGACTAGCGGGACCGGGGAGACCCAGTACTTC CASSLNSHSTSGTGETQYF
TRBJ1-1 TRBD1 17 . TRBV10-3 TGTGCCATGGCGCCCGTCCAAGGAGGACAGGGGGCGACTGAAGCTTTCTTT CAMAPVQGGQGATEAFF
TRBJ2-3 . 19 once TRBV21-1 TGTGCCAGCACCTCCGGGACAGGGGGATTCACCCAACCTTCAGATACGCAGTATTTT CASTSGTGGFTQPSDTQYF
TRBJ2-1 TRBD2 15 . TRBV5-1 TGCGCCAGCGCGCGGGAGTTATCCTCCTACAATGAGCAGTTCTTC CASARELSSYNEQFF
TRBJ2-5 . 15 . TRBV19 TGTGCCAGTAGTACGCGGACAGCCGCTCAAGAGACCCAGTACTTC CASSTRTAAQETQYF
TRBJ2-7 . 13 . TRBV5-8 TGTGCCAGCAGCTTCGGGCAAACCTACGAGCAGTACTTC CASSFGQTYEQYF
TRBJ2-2 . 13 . TRBV30 TGTGCCTGGGGGACTTTGAACACCGGGGAGCTGTTTTTT CAWGTLNTGELFF
TRBJ2-2 . 16 . TRBV9 TGTGCCAGCAGCGTAGTGAGGGACCAGGGCGCCGGGGAGCTGTTTTTT CASSVVRDQGAGELFF
TRBJ2-5 TRBD1 16 . TRBV7-9 TGTGCCAGCAGCTCTCGACAGGGGGCGCGGGGAGAGACCCAGTACTTC CASSSRQGARGETQYF
TRBJ1-1 . 15 . TRBV15 TGTGCCACCAGCGGGAAGACCACCGGCGGTACTGAAGCTTTCTTT CATSGKTTGGTEAFF
TRBJ2-6 TRBD1 17 . TRBV6-1 TGTGCCAGCAGTGAACAGGACAGGTACTCTGGGGCCAACGTCCTGACTTTC CASSEQDRYSGANVLTF
TRBJ2-7 . 15 . TRBV9 TGTGCCAGCAGCCAAGGACACCTTGGGGGGTACGAGCAGTACTTC CASSQGHLGGYEQYF